The entry below describes one T cell receptor (beta chain). The CDR3 is 18 residues long. Trimming removed 0 bases from V and 3 bases from J; junction bases left unmatched: 8. CDR1 SGDLS and CDR2 YYNGEE come from the germline V gene. The participants were between about 18 and 90 years old and came from some 25 US areas. Original handling: The authors estimated nucleated cell counts from reference gene primer amplification. Sequencing used immunoSEQ multiplex PCR; TCRdb keeps in-frame clones, though not all of them. V and J calls and clone size come straight from that table; D and trimming were deduced from the DNA. The table records 130,000 or so clones, approximately 84% of them present only once. This record comes from a study of blood T cell repertoires in COVID-19. About the research overall: The United States, Italy and Spain supplied acute and convalescent COVID-19 samples. The analysed material was cDNA or gDNA that came from T cells, B-cell-depleted T cells, or PBMCs.

The source of this sequence is a woman aged 45-59 years with acute COVID-19. Sequencing was carried out using PBMCs or T cells enriched from blood (not recorded which). The chain couples TRBV9 to TRBJ2-1; 11 bases match TRBD2. CDR3: CASSVGTSGPGVYNEQFF. CDR3 nucleotide sequence: TGTGCCAGCAGCGTAGGGACTAGCGGGCCCGGGGTCTACAATGAGCAGTTCTTC.